The 8 T cell receptor beta chains presented below share a single source sample, sequenced in a study of T cell repertoires in cytomegalovirus infection. Their antigens are not known. TCRdb reprocessed the reads via MiXCR and lists one record per CDR3 protein. This table holds fewer than 900,000 distinct CDR3 sequences, almost 30% found once. The sample was cultured CD8+ T cells from PBMCs, taken from culture after CMV antigen stimulation. These receptors were obtained from a human donor in good health (CMV status not recorded). Some clones in this sample may be carry-over from other donors' samples.

This clonotype came up a few times. The chain carries TRBV4-3 and TRBJ2-5, with 8 bases matching TRBD2. Losses at the gene ends were 0 bases for V and 7 bases for J; bases not matched to a gene: 7. From germline, CDR1 is LGHNA and CDR2 YSLEER. The CDR3 is made up of 15 amino acids. The CDR3 protein is CASSQDLSGGRTQYF. The CDR3 DNA is TGCGCCAGCAGCCAAGATTTGTCGGGGGGGCGGACCCAGTACTTC.

This clonotype was seen a handful of times. The chain joins TRBV7-9 to TRBJ1-3; no clear D. The CDR3 loop spans 14 amino acids. Trimming took off 4 bases at V and 1 base at J, with 8 bases between the two ends. CDR1 and CDR2 from the germline V gene are SEHNR and FQNEAQ (reference sequence). This CDR3 is CASSSEISGNTIYF. Written as DNA, the CDR3 is TGTGCCAGCAGCTCGGAGATATCTGGAAACACCATATATTTT.

The chain recombines TRBV29-1 with TRBJ2-1, with D unclear. The CDR3 covers 16 residues. Germline CDR1 reads SQVTM; CDR2 reads ANQGSEA. The ends were cut back, 1 base at V and 0 bases at J, with 13 bases in the middle. The CDR3 sequence: CSVEGLSSSSYNEQFF. CDR3 coding DNA: TGCAGCGTTGAAGGCTTGTCTTCTAGCTCCTACAATGAGCAGTTCTTC.

The chain links TRBV19 to TRBJ1-1, with D possibly matching TRBD1 (6 bases). Germline V gene data show CDR1 as LNHDA and CDR2 as SQIVND (reference sequence). V dropped 5 bases and J dropped 3 bases, with 16 bases sitting between them. This CDR3 contains 15 residues. Here the CDR3 DNA reads TGTGCCAGTAGTGATCAACAGGGTGGGCACACTGAAGCTTTCTTT. It yields the protein CASSDQQGGHTEAFF.

This clonotype was counted between two and nine times. The chain employs TRBV6-5 and TRBJ2-1, with unresolved D. The CDR3 loop spans 14 amino acids. V lost 0 bases and J 8 bases, leaving 11 bases between the germline ends. Per the germline V gene, CDR1 is MNHEY and CDR2 is SVGAGI. The CDR3: CASSYSTSGDEQFF. Written as DNA, the CDR3 is TGTGCCAGCAGTTACTCCACATCGGGCGATGAGCAGTTCTTC.

As for this clonotype: With a much larger clone just one base away, this may be a read error. The CDR3 does not end in the conserved phenylalanine or tryptophan, so this is likely a read error. V and J are TRBV28 and TRBJ2-1; TRBD1 aligns across 8 bases. The germline CDR1 and CDR2 sequences are MDHEN and SYDVKM. The CDR3 extends over 14 amino acids. With V trimmed by 7 bases and J by 3 bases, 5 bases remained unmatched. This CDR3 reads CASTGQGDYNEQFS. Written as DNA, the CDR3 is TGTGCCAGCACAGGACAGGGAGACTACAATGAGCAGTTCTCC.

V gene TRBV10-3 combines with J gene TRBJ2-3; TRBD1 aligns across 9 bases. This CDR3 contains 15 residues. J was trimmed by 2 bases and V by 2 bases; bases with no gene match: 2. Germline values: CDR1 ENHRY, CDR2 SYGVKD. CDR3 sequence reads: CAISETGGNTDTQYF. The CDR3 DNA sequence: TGTGCCATCAGTGAGACAGGGGGCAACACAGATACGCAGTATTTT.

The chain recombines TRBV11-1 with TRBJ2-2, with 10 bases matching TRBD2. Germline CDR1 SGHAT, CDR2 FQDESV (reference sequence). The CDR3 sequence is 18 residues long. The V and J ends lost 5 bases and 3 bases, in that order; junction bases with no gene match: 12. Written as DNA, the CDR3 is TGTGCCAGCAGCCCCAAGCCCCGGGGACTAGCGCACACCGGGGAGCTGTTTTTT. Translation: CASSPKPRGLAHTGELFF.